This note documents a single T cell receptor (beta chain) sequence. The method was immunoSEQ multiplex PCR; TCRdb's version includes in-frame clones alone and lacks a portion of them. The sample holds approximately 48,000 clones, about 88% seen once. As for time point: after dendritic cell vaccination, including at tumor progression/relapse. The sample originates from a study of glioma-infiltrating T cells after dendritic cell vaccination. Germline V gene sequence: CDR1 SGHTA, CDR2 FQGTGA. V shed 5 bases, J shed 6 bases, and the junction held 3 bases outside the gene matches. The CDR3 length is 15 residues.

The chain carries TRBV7-3 and TRBJ2-2; 13 bases match TRBD2. The sequencing here drew on blood, taken after dendritic cell vaccination. The sequence was obtained from a human donor with glioblastoma. CDR3 sequence (DNA): TGTGCCAGCAGCAGGGGACTAGCGGGACCCGGGGAGCTGTTTTTT. This encodes CASSRGLAGPGELFF.